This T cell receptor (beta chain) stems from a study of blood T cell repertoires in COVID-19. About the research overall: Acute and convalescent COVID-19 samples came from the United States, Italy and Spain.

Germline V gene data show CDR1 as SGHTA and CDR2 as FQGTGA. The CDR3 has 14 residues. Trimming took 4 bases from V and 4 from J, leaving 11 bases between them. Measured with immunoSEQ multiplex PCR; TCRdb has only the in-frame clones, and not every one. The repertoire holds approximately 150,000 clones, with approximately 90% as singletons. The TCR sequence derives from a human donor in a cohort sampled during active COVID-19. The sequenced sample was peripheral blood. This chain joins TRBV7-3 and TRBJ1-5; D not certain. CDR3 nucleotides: TGTGCCAGCAGCTATACCGTCCGGAATCAGCCCCAGCATTTT. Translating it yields CASSYTVRNQPQHF.